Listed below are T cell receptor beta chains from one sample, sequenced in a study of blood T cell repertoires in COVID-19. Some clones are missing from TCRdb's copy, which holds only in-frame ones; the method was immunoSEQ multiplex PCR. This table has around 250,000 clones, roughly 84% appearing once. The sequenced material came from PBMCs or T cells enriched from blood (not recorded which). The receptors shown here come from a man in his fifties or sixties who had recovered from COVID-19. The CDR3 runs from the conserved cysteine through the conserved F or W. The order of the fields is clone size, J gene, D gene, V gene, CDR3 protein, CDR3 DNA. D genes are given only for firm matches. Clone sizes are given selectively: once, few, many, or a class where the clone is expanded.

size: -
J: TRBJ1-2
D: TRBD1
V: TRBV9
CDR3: CASSDRTGDPLNGYTF
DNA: TGTGCCAGCAGCGATCGGACAGGGGACCCTCTCAATGGCTACACCTTC

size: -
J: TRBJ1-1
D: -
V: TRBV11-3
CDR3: CASTLMGGGDTEAFF
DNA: TGTGCCAGCACCCTAATGGGGGGTGGGGACACTGAAGCTTTCTTT

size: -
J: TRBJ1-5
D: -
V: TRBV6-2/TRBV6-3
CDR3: CASSRALTSNQPQHF
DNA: TGTGCCAGCAGCCGGGCCCTAACAAGCAATCAGCCCCAGCATTTT

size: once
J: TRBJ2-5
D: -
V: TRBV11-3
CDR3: CASSSGTRGLQETQYF
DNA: TGTGCCAGCAGCTCCGGGACAAGGGGCTTACAAGAGACCCAGTACTTC

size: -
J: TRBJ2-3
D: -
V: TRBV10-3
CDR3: CAISVSDTQYF
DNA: TGTGCCATCAGTGTATCGGATACGCAGTATTTT

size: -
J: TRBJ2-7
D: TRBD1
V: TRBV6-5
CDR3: CASKVYRGSYEQYF
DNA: TGTGCCAGCAAAGTGTACAGGGGCTCCTACGAGCAGTACTTC

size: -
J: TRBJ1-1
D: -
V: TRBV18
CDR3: CASSPTSLRGRGTEAFF
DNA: TGTGCCAGCTCACCAACCTCATTGCGGGGGCGCGGCACTGAAGCTTTCTTT

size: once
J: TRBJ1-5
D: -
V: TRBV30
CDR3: CAWSVKGGTLPQHF
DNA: TGTGCCTGGAGTGTAAAGGGAGGGACGTTGCCCCAGCATTTT

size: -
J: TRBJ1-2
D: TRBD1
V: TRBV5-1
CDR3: CASSQDRGRYGYTF
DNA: TGCGCCAGCAGTCAGGACAGGGGGCGATATGGCTACACCTTC

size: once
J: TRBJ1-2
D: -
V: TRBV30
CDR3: CAWSPNLSGNGYTF
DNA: TGTGCCTGGAGTCCCAATCTATCCGGGAATGGCTACACCTTC

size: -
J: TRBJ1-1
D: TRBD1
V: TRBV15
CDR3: CATSSLGQGQEAFF
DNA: TGTGCCACCAGCAGTCTCGGACAGGGACAAGAAGCTTTCTTT

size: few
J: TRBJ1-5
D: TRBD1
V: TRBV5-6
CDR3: CASSSGTAVEPQHF
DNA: TGTGCCAGCAGCTCCGGGACAGCAGTAGAGCCCCAGCATTTT

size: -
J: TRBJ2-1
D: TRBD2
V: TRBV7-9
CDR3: CASSPRLAGGPSSYNEQFF
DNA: TGTGCCAGCAGCCCGAGACTAGCGGGAGGGCCTAGCTCCTACAATGAGCAGTTCTTC

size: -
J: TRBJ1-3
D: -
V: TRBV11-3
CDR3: CASSPRWVADTIYF
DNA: TGTGCCAGCAGCCCCCGGTGGGTCGCGGACACCATATATTTT

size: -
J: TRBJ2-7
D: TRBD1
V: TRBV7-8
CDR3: CASSSRTGQGGREQYF
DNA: TGTGCCAGCAGCTCGAGGACGGGACAGGGGGGTCGCGAGCAGTACTTC

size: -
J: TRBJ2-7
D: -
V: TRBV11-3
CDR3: CASSSLAESSYEQYF
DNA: TGTGCCAGCAGCTCCTTAGCGGAGAGCTCCTACGAGCAGTACTTC

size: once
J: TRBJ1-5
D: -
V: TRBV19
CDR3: CASSTISGAGGQPQHF
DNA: TGTGCCAGTAGTACCATTTCGGGCGCCGGGGGTCAGCCCCAGCATTTT

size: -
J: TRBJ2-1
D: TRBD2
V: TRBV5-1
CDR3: CASSLAVTGGDEQFF
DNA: TGCGCCAGCAGCTTGGCCGTCACCGGGGGGGATGAGCAGTTCTTC

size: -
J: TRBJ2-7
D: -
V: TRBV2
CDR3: CASTPPWGSEQYF
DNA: TGTGCCAGCACCCCCCCCTGGGGCTCCGAGCAGTACTTC

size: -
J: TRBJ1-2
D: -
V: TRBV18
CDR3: CASSPGGSYGYTF
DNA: TGTGCCAGCTCACCAGGGGGGAGTTATGGCTACACCTTC

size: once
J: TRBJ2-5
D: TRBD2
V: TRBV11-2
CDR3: CASESGRQETQYF
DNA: TGTGCCAGCGAGAGCGGGAGACAAGAGACCCAGTACTTC

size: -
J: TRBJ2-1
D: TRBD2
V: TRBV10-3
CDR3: CAISTLAGNEQFF
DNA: TGTGCCATCAGTACACTAGCGGGCAATGAGCAGTTCTTC

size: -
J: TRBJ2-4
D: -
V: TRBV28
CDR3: CAAGQAKNIQYF
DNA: TGTGCCGCGGGGCAGGCCAAAAACATTCAGTACTTC

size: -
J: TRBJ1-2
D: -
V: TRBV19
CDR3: CASSITNYGYTF
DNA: TGTGCCAGTAGTATTACAAACTATGGCTACACCTTC

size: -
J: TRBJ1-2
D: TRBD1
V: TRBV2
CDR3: CASSLGQSYGYTF
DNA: TGTGCCAGCAGTCTGGGACAGAGCTATGGCTACACCTTC

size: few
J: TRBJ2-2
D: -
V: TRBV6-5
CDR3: CASSYSQDSFTGELFF
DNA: TGTGCCAGCAGTTACTCGCAGGACTCCTTCACCGGGGAGCTGTTTTTT

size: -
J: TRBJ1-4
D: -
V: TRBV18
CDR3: CASSPLGAATNEKLFF
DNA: TGTGCCAGCTCACCATTAGGGGCCGCAACTAATGAAAAACTGTTTTTT

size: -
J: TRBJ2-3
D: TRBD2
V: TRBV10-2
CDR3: CASSIHSGGGKADTQYF
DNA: TGCGCCAGCAGTATTCACTCCGGGGGGGGCAAGGCAGATACGCAGTATTTT

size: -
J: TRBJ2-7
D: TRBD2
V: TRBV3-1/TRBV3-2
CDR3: CASSQDWSGARGYEQYF
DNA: TGTGCCAGCAGCCAAGATTGGAGCGGGGCGAGAGGCTACGAGCAGTACTTC

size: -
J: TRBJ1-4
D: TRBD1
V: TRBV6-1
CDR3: CASSDRDSLNEKLFF
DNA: TGTGCCAGCAGTGATAGGGACAGCCTTAATGAAAAACTGTTTTTT

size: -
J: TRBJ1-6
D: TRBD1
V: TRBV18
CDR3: CASSRQDRDSPLHF
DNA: TGTGCCAGCTCACGGCAGGACAGGGACTCACCCCTCCACTTT

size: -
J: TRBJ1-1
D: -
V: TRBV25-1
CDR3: CASSDQGTEAFF
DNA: TGTGCCAGCAGTGATCAGGGGACTGAAGCTTTCTTT

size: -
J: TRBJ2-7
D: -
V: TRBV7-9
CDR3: CASSLAGLYEQYF
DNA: TGTGCCAGCAGCTTGGCAGGCCTGTACGAGCAGTACTTC

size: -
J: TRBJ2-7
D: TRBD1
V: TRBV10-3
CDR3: CAISETGGASYEQYF
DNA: TGTGCCATCAGTGAGACAGGGGGCGCATCCTACGAGCAGTACTTC

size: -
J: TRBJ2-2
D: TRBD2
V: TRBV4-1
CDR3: CASSQAGTSGGNLVTGELFF
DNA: TGCGCCAGCAGCCAGGCGGGGACTAGCGGGGGGAACCTCGTCACCGGGGAGCTGTTTTTT

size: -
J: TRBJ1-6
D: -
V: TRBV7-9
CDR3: CASSFGQENSPLHF
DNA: TGTGCCAGCAGCTTCGGCCAGGAAAATTCACCCCTCCACTTT

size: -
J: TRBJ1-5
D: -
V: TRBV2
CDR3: CASRGFGSNQPQHF
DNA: TGTGCCAGCCGGGGGTTTGGGAGCAATCAGCCCCAGCATTTT

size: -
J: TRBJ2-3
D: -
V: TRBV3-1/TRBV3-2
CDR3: CASSQNPSSTDTQYF
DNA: TGTGCCAGCAGCCAAAACCCAAGCAGCACAGATACGCAGTATTTT

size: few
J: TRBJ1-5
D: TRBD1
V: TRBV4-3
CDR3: CASSQEFSRGQRRNQPQHF
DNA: TGCGCCAGCAGCCAAGAATTTTCCAGGGGACAGAGACGCAATCAGCCCCAGCATTTT

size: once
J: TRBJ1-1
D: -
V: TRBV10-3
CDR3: CAITRQVNTEAFF
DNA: TGTGCCATCACCCGACAGGTGAACACTGAAGCTTTCTTT

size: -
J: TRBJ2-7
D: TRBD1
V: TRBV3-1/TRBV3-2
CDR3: CASSLWDRHYEQYF
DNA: TGTGCCAGCAGCCTGTGGGACAGGCACTACGAGCAGTACTTC

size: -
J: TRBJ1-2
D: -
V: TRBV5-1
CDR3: CASSQWGGNYGYTF
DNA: TGCGCCAGCAGCCAATGGGGCGGCAACTATGGCTACACCTTC

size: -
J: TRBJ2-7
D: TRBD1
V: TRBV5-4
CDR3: CASRPDRGGYYEQYF
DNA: TGTGCCAGCAGGCCGGACAGGGGAGGCTACTACGAGCAGTACTTC

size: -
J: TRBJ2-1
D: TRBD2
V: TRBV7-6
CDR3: CASSSPSGPSSYNEQFF
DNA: TGTGCCAGCAGCTCGCCTAGCGGACCCAGCTCCTACAATGAGCAGTTCTTC

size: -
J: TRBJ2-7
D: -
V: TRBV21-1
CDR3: CARLLDRGKTYEQYF
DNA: TGTGCCAGGCTCCTCGACAGGGGGAAGACGTACGAGCAGTACTTC

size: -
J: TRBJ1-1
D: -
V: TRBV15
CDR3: CATSGASNTEAFF
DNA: TGTGCCACCAGCGGAGCATCGAACACTGAAGCTTTCTTT

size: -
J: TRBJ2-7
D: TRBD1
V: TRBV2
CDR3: CASSGRDSYEQYF
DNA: TGTGCCAGCAGTGGACGGGACAGCTACGAGCAGTACTTC

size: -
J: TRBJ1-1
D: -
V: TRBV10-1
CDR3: CANLGGGCRRTEAFF
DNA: TGCGCCAACCTCGGGGGGGGATGTCGGAGGACTGAAGCTTTCTTT

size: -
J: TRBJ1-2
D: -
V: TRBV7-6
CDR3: CASSSGVFYGYTF
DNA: TGTGCCAGCTCGAGTGGAGTTTTTTATGGCTACACCTTC

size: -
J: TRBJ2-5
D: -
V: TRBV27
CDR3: CASTLRGGETQYF
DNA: TGTGCCAGCACCCTGCGGGGTGGGGAGACCCAGTACTTC

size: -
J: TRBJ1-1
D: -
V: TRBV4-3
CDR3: CASSPGRGTEAFF
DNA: TGCGCCAGCAGCCCAGGGCGGGGCACTGAAGCTTTCTTT

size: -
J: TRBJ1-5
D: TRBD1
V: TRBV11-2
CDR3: CASSAPGGHSNQPQHF
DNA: TGTGCCAGCAGCGCGCCAGGGGGTCACAGTAATCAGCCCCAGCATTTT

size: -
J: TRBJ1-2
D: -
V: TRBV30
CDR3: CAWKGQGDYGYTF
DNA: TGTGCCTGGAAAGGACAAGGGGACTATGGCTACACCTTC

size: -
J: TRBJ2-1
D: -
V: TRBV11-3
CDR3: CASSSTGSSYNEQFF
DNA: TGTGCCAGCAGTTCTACTGGGAGCTCCTACAATGAGCAGTTCTTC

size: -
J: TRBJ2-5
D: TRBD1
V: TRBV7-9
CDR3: CASSLGGQGGKTQYF
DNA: TGTGCCAGCAGCTTAGGGGGACAGGGCGGGAAGACCCAGTACTTC

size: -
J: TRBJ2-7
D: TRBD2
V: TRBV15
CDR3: CATSPLRDYSYEQYF
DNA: TGTGCCACCAGCCCCCTCCGGGACTACTCCTACGAGCAGTACTTC

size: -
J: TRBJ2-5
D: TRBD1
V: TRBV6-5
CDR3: CASIYSGTGQETQYF
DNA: TGTGCCAGCATTTATTCCGGGACAGGCCAAGAGACCCAGTACTTC

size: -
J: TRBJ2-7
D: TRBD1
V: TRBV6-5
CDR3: CASSYFMTGGYEQYF
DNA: TGTGCCAGCAGTTACTTTATGACAGGGGGCTACGAGCAGTACTTC

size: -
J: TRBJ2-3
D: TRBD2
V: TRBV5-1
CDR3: CASSSIAGSTDTQYF
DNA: TGCGCCAGCAGCAGTATAGCGGGGTCCACAGATACGCAGTATTTT

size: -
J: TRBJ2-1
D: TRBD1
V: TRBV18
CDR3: CASSPPGQGYNEQFF
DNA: TGTGCCAGCTCACCCCCGGGACAGGGCTACAATGAGCAGTTCTTC